The table lists the clone carrying this T cell receptor beta chain with many counts. Its antigen remains unknown. This record belongs to a study of Graves' ophthalmopathy and Graves' hyperthyroidism. The authors amplified TCR beta CDR3 regions, and they did so from RNA transcripts for repertoire sequencing. In the first round, RT-PCR was carried out with HTBI primers, and a multiplex PCR formed the second round. TCRdb reprocessed the multiplex PCR reads with MiXCR, giving one entry per CDR3 protein. The sample contains over 450,000 distinct CDR3 sequences, over 13% of which appear only once. Study results and caveats: Its predictions of ophthalmopathy progression gave the model almost 71% sensitivity and 72.22% specificity.

Ophthalmopathic donors had moderate-to-severe activity, CAS ≥3 and NOSPECS ≥4, with disease that had lasted under 3 months. Other autoimmune diseases, uncontrolled infections, pregnancy and lactation each led to patient exclusion. It was on clinical symptoms, serum thyroxine, TRAb, thyroid ultrasound and orbital computed tomography that diagnosis relied. CDR3 length: 13 residues. V lost 5 bases and J lost 3, with 10 bases in between. The chain uses TRBV12-3 or TRBV12-4 and TRBJ2-5; D is perhaps TRBD2 (5 bases). The sample was blood. This TCR was sampled from a woman under 40 with Graves' ophthalmopathy. The CDR3 region is CASSHGIKETQYF. CDR3 nucleotides: TGTGCCAGCAGTCACGGGATTAAAGAGACCCAGTACTTC.